What follows are 10 T cell receptor beta chains derived from one specimen sequenced in a study of T cells in Graves' hyperthyroidism and ophthalmopathy (dated by TCRdb to about 2019). Library preparation was by multiplex PCR. The sequencing machine was an Illumina HiSeq 2000. The TCR beta CDR3 regions were amplified from RNA transcripts. For the first round of RT-PCR on the TCR CDR3, the HTBI primer set was used together with the Qiagen OneStep RT-PCR kit. TCRdb took the public reads, trimmed them with fastp at Q25, ran MiXCR for clone calling and kept in-frame beta chains. Rows with one shared CDR3 protein collapse into an entry with the most common genes and DNA. Counted in this sample were roughly 520,000 distinct CDR3 sequences; approximately 25% of them appeared once. Approximately 10% of the sample lies in the top ten. The sequenced sample consisted of blood. Receptor source: a woman in her 30s with Graves' ophthalmopathy.

This clonotype was observed a few times. Without the conserved terminal phenylalanine or tryptophan, this CDR3 likely stems from a read error. The chain joins TRBV18 to TRBJ1-1, with D tentatively TRBD1 (6 bases). The CDR3 runs 14 residues. Trimming cost V 1 base and J 6 bases, with 12 bases left between them. CDR1 is KGHSH, CDR2 LQKENI, per germline. CDR3 sequence (DNA): TGTGCCAGCTCACCACAGTCAGGGGTTTCTGAAGCTTTCTCT. Protein product: CASSPQSGVSEAFS.

This clonotype occurred many times. Possible read error: a much larger clone is one base away. The chain employs TRBV7-9 and TRBJ1-1; 8 nucleotides line up with TRBD1. Looked up from germline, CDR1 is SEHNR and CDR2 is FQNEAQ (reference sequence). This CDR3 is 13 amino acids long. Unmatched junction bases numbered 3, after V lost 6 bases and J lost 3 bases. In DNA, the CDR3 is TGTGCCAGCAGATACAGGGGGGACACTGAAGCTTTCTTT. Translating it yields CASRYRGDTEAFF.

V usage is TRBV7-2 and J usage is TRBJ2-7; 8 nucleotides agree with TRBD1. This CDR3 has 14 residues. Germline CDR1 reads SGHTA; CDR2 reads FQGNSA. After removal of 6 bases from V and 5 bases from J, the junction contained 9 bases not matched to a gene. The CDR3 sequence: CASRVSRQGNEQYF. CDR3 coding DNA: TGTGCCAGCAGGGTCTCACGACAGGGGAACGAGCAGTACTTC.

This clonotype has ten or more counts. V is TRBV20-1 and J is TRBJ2-7; perhaps TRBD2 as D (6 bases). The germline V and J ends were trimmed by 2 bases and 6 bases, with 20 bases remaining between them. The CDR3 consists of 15 residues. Per germline, CDR1 DFQATT and CDR2 SNEGSKA (reference sequence). The CDR3 here is CSARLFDGGVLEQYF. CDR3 DNA sequence: TGCAGTGCTAGATTGTTCGACGGGGGAGTGCTCGAGCAGTACTTC.

This clonotype came up many times. One end of the junction does not line up with germline, which may come from a read error. V and J are TRBV6-1 and TRBJ2-7, with 11 bases fitting TRBD1. There are 15 residues in the CDR3. Germline assignment: CDR1 MNHNS and CDR2 SASEGT. In DNA, the CDR3 is TGCGCCAGCAGCCCCAGGGACAGGGGGTCCTACGAGCAGTACTTC. Translation: CASSPRDRGSYEQYF.

This clonotype was counted ten times or more. This chain connects TRBV29-1 to TRBJ2-7, with 9 nucleotides matching TRBD1. J lost 4 bases, V lost 1 base, and 2 bases had no gene match. Germline V gene data show CDR1 as SQVTM and CDR2 as ANQGSEA. CDR3 length: 13 residues. The CDR3 protein is CSVEADRGYEQYF. CDR3 DNA: TGCAGCGTTGAAGCGGACAGGGGTTACGAGCAGTACTTC.

J is TRBJ2-7 and V is TRBV28; D unclear. In germline, CDR1 is MDHEN, CDR2 SYDVKM. The CDR3 has 14 residues. Trimming removed 6 bases at V and 2 bases at J, with 14 bases between. The CDR3 loop reads CASSSRSVPYEQYF. DNA for the CDR3: TGTGCCAGCAGCTCTCGATCAGTCCCCTACGAGCAGTACTTC.

As to this clonotype: This may come from a read error, since a much larger clone is one base off. The V call is TRBV12-3 or TRBV12-4, the J call TRBJ2-3; D might be TRBD1 or TRBD2, each matching 6 bases. The CDR3 is 15 amino acids. The CDR3 is CASRAGVGGTDTHYF. The CDR3 nucleotides are TGTGCCAGCAGGGCAGGGGTCGGGGGCACAGATACGCATTATTTT.

This clonotype was found many times. J is TRBJ1-2 and V is TRBV24-1, with D unresolved. The germline V and J ends were trimmed by 4 bases and 6 bases, with 14 bases remaining between them. CDR3 size: 14 residues. CDR1 and CDR2 from the germline V gene are KGHDR and SFDVKD. CDR3 residues: CATSEPGKTDGYTF. CDR3 coding DNA: TGTGCCACCAGTGAGCCCGGGAAAACCGATGGCTACACCTTC.

This clonotype was seen just once. This rearrangement joins TRBV30 to TRBJ1-1; D not resolved. This CDR3 has 14 amino acids. Looked up from germline, CDR1 is GTSNPN and CDR2 is SVGIG (reference sequence). V lost 2 bases and J 1 base, leaving 11 bases between the germline ends. DNA for the CDR3: TGTGCCTGGAGTTCGCAGACCTGGAACACTGAAGCTTTCTTT. This translates into CAWSSQTWNTEAFF.